This section outlines one TCR beta chain sequence together with its context. Authors' data handling: Reference gene primer amplification gave nucleated cell count estimates. Clones were sequenced by immunoSEQ multiplex PCR, and TCRdb holds only the in-frame ones, with some missing. The DNA was the basis for D and trimming; V, J and clone size are from that table. The sample has about 140,000 clones; approximately 85% are singletons. The entry originates in a study of blood T cell repertoires in COVID-19. Whole-study context: Acute and convalescent COVID-19 specimens originated in the United States, Italy and Spain.

V lost 4 bases, J lost 9 bases, and 10 bases lay in between. The CDR3 runs to 13 residues. CDR1 is SGHVS and CDR2 is FQNEAQ in the germline V gene. The genes are TRBV7-8 and TRBJ1-6, with D tentatively TRBD1 (6 bases). Input material: peripheral blood. The clonotype was recovered from a man aged 45-65 years with acute or convalescent COVID-19. CDR3 residues: CASSSGTFSPLHF. CDR3 nucleotide sequence: TGTGCCAGCAGCTCCGGGACATTTTCACCCCTCCACTTT.